This T cell receptor beta chain was sequenced for a study of PD-L1 blockade in urothelial cancer. The wider study: Male patients with bladder-origin urothelial cancer numbered about nine tenths of the roughly 30.

The CDR3 consists of 15 residues. V lost 5 bases, J lost 6 bases, and 11 bases stayed unmatched. Germline values: CDR1 MDHEN, CDR2 SYDVKM. Assay: immunoSEQ multiplex PCR; the TCRdb copy retains only in-frame clones and omits some. The table includes around 100,000 clones, about 90% detected once. This clonotype was sampled from a woman older than 75 with urothelial cancer. V gene TRBV28 combines with J gene TRBJ2-7; 9 bases are shared with TRBD2. Here the sequenced sample was PBMCs, taken around atezolizumab (anti-PD-L1) treatment. The DNA for the CDR3 is TGTGCCAGCAGTGGGGGACCCAGCGGGAGGCGCGAGCAGTACTTC. Its translation is CASSGGPSGRREQYF.